The T cell receptor beta chain under discussion was sequenced for a study of persistence of HIV-infected CD4 T cells. Lysates of CMV-infected fibroblasts at roughly 10 ug/mL stimulated these cells. Memory cells lacking CD40L and CD69 with high CD45RO were sorted. Donors had CD4+ T cell counts above 400 cells/uL and were CMV-seropositive. This was the immunoSEQ version 4 assay in survey mode. Libraries were prepared by immunoSEQ multiplex PCR; TCRdb keeps only in-frame clonotypes and omits some of them. Of 50,000 or so clones in the sample, about 80% were seen once. There are 14 residues in the CDR3. Germline V gene data show CDR1 as SGHRS and CDR2 as YFSETQ. The ends were cut back, 1 base at V and 2 bases at J, with 10 bases in the middle. Concerning this clone: Its target is unknown.

The chain joins TRBV5-1 to TRBJ2-7; D is possibly TRBD2 (6 bases). The sequence derives from an adult man with HIV who was CMV-seropositive. Sequenced material: CD4+ T cells sorted from PBMCs after roughly 20-hour stimulation, taken from a patient who received antiretroviral therapy. The CDR3 protein is CASSLISGAYEQYF. The CDR3 nucleotides read TGCGCCAGCAGCTTGATTAGCGGAGCCTACGAGCAGTACTTC.